The entry that follows covers one T cell receptor beta chain sequence. What this receptor recognizes is not known. Qualities for individual bases were not recorded, and no much larger clone is one base off. This entry is derived from a study of regulatory T cells in long-lasting Graves disease (dated by TCRdb to 2020 to 2023). Study-wide context: Persistent Graves' disease was defined as antithyroid drug treatment for over 5 years with persistently positive TSH receptor autoantibodies. This study used TCR sequencing and RNA sequencing of peripheral blood to compare persistent Graves' disease patients against newly diagnosed Graves' disease patients. A total of roughly 33 samples underwent TCR sequencing: around 13 from persistent and approximately 20 from newly diagnosed Graves' disease patients. The study was conducted in China and was registered as a clinical trial. Antithyroid drugs had been taken for 8.5 to 13 years on average by persistent Graves' disease patients in the clinical cohort. Summary of the overall study and its limitations: Preferential use of TRBV28, TRBJ1-2 and TRBJ2-5 was observed in persistent disease, whereas TRBV20-1 and TRBJ2-1 were favored in newly diagnosed disease. The authors acknowledged the small sample size as a limitation that may reduce accuracy. The study examined only peripheral blood because the primary lesion, thyroid tissue, could not be accessed. Compared with newly diagnosed patients, patients with persistent Graves' disease had lower TCR Shannon entropy and fewer highly expanded clones, which suggests clonal expansion. More public clonotypes were shared among persistent patients (roughly 2,700) than among newly diagnosed patients (more than 950). Sequencing and analysis were limited to the TCR beta chain.

Libraries were made using multiplex PCR. Reads for this sample came from an Illumina HiSeq 4000. TCR beta libraries were built with iRepertoire HTBI primers and Arm-PCR amplification of CDR3 regions. Gel purification was performed on PCR products prior to sequencing. The original pipeline was this. A total of some 60 TRBV and more than twelve TRBJ segments were identified across samples and were used for gene usage analysis of CDR3 amino acid clonotypes. COPE and FqMerger were used to merge the filtered high-quality paired reads into contigs. Contigs were aligned with BLAST to IMGT TRBV, TRBD and TRBJ reference genes, and CDR3 was defined per IMGT. Highly expanded clones were defined as clonotypes with a frequency above 0.1%. Repertoire diversity was measured by Shannon entropy, and V-J evenness by the Gini coefficient. A clonotype was considered public if more than one individual shared it. TCRdb handled the public reads itself, with Q25 trimming in fastp and clone calling in MiXCR, and kept productive beta chains. For every CDR3 protein sequence, its rows merge into one entry that carries the most common genes and DNA. The V and J calls, along with clone size, are taken from TCRdb and not from the paper's own processing. This sample lists 650,000 to 850,000 distinct CDR3 sequences; around 30% were detected once. The ten largest account for 42% of the sample.

Taken from cysteine to phenylalanine, the CDR3 has 13 residues. CDR3 DNA is the only sequence kept; it has 39 bases, read in frame from the first base. Via the germline V gene (reference sequence), CDR1 is LGHDT and CDR2 YNNKEL. The V and J ends are trimmed by 8 bases and 3 bases, leaving 13 bases between them. What this sample's time point label stands for: persistent/refractory GD, antithyroid drugs over 5 years with positive TRAb. RNA was extracted from PBMCs in TRIzol for both TCR sequencing and RNA sequencing. The diagnosis of Graves' disease followed American Thyroid Association guidelines. The patients came from an endocrinology department in Xi'an, China. Each patient gave 7 to 9.5 milliliters of peripheral blood, collected in an EDTA anticoagulant tube. Ficoll Paque Plus density gradient separation was used to isolate PBMCs, and no additional T cell sorting was done. An Agilent 2100 Bioanalyzer and agarose gel were used to assess RNA quality, and a NanoDrop 2000 was used to measure RNA concentration.

The TCR was taken from a female donor with Graves disease. The sample in question was peripheral blood mononuclear cells (PBMCs), obtained when the disease was refractory, from a patient treated with antithyroid drugs. The chain is made from TRBV3-1 and TRBJ1-2, and TRBD1 may be the D gene, going by 6 matching bases. The CDR3 reads CASGWRGDYGYTF. Here is the DNA: TGTGCCAGCGGGTGGAGGGGGGACTATGGCTACACCTTC.